A single sample is the source of the 17 T cell receptor beta chains below, sequenced in a study of response to subunit inactivated influenza vaccine. Each CDR3 protein is one row after TCRdb ran MiXCR on the RT-PCR reads. The sample shows more than 150,000 distinct CDR3 sequences, about 10% of them seen only once. Sequenced material: CD8+ T cells sorted from PBMCs, taken 23 to 25 months after vaccination. These receptors all stem from a man aged 50 to 69 who received an inactivated influenza vaccine.

This clonotype was counted only a few times. The chain employs TRBV19 and TRBJ1-1, with D possibly being TRBD1 (6 bases). Germline loops: CDR1 LNHDA, CDR2 SQIVND (reference sequence). The CDR3 covers 12 residues. V dropped 7 bases and J dropped 5 bases, with 11 bases sitting between them. The CDR3 region is CASNTGYTEAFF. The DNA of the CDR3 is TGTGCCAGTAACACAGGGTATACTGAAGCTTTCTTT. The whole variable domain, filled in from reference TRBV19 and TRBJ1-1, reads DGGITQSPKYLFRKEGQNVTLSCEQNLNHDAMYWYRQDPGQGLRLIYYSQIVNDFQKGDIAEGYSVSREKKESFPLTVTSAQKNPTAFYLCASNTGYTEAFFGQGTRLTVV.

The chain links TRBV4-2 to TRBJ2-7; the match to TRBD2 covers 16 bases. The CDR3 is 16 amino acids. J gave up 7 bases and V 3 bases, and 6 bases lay outside the gene matches. Per germline, CDR1 LGHNA and CDR2 YNFKEQ. CDR3 coding DNA: TGTGCCAGCAGCCATGAACAGGGACTAGCGGGAGGGGAGCAGTACTTC. This encodes CASSHEQGLAGGEQYF.

This clonotype was picked up many times. This sequence joins TRBV4-3 and TRBJ2-7; D might be TRBD1 (5 bases). Germline V gives CDR1 LGHNA, CDR2 YSLEER. The CDR3 covers 15 residues. Trimming cost V 0 bases and J 1 base, with 10 bases left between them. CDR3 region: CASSQDRVSSYEQYF. CDR3 nucleotides: TGCGCCAGCAGCCAAGACAGGGTTTCTTCCTACGAGCAGTACTTC.

This clonotype was picked up many times. V is TRBV11-2 and J is TRBJ1-2; 8 nucleotides line up with TRBD1. There are 15 residues in the CDR3. J gave up 7 bases and V 0 bases, and 7 bases lay outside the gene matches. Germline lookup yields CDR1 SGHAT and CDR2 FQNNGV. CDR3 region: CASSLEQGGYLGYTF. In DNA, the CDR3 is TGTGCCAGCAGCTTAGAACAGGGGGGTTACCTTGGCTACACCTTC.

This clonotype was counted a few times. The chain uses TRBV15 and TRBJ2-1, with unresolved D. V gave up 2 bases and J gave up 8 bases, with 13 bases separating them. The germline V gene has CDR1 LNHNV and CDR2 YYDKDF (reference sequence). CDR3 length: 14 residues. CDR3 sequence (DNA): TGTGCCACCAGCAGAACGGCCCGCTTCGATGAGCAGTTCTTC. Translated: CATSRTARFDEQFF.

This clonotype was seen ten or more times. The chain is built from TRBV6-2 or TRBV6-3 and TRBJ2-1, with TRBD1 matching 9 bases. The CDR3 loop spans 14 amino acids. Germline loops: CDR1 MNHEY, CDR2 SVGEGT. Germline trimming cut 6 bases from V and 6 bases from J; bases unmatched to any gene: 6. The CDR3 spells CASRSDRGGNEQFF. DNA of the CDR3: TGTGCCAGCAGGTCGGACAGGGGAGGCAATGAGCAGTTCTTC.

The chain links TRBV4-3 to TRBJ2-1; perhaps TRBD1 as D (6 bases). There are 13 residues in the CDR3. The germline V and J ends were trimmed by 6 bases and 7 bases, with 13 bases remaining between them. Germline values: CDR1 LGHNA, CDR2 YSLEER. CDR3 DNA: TGCGCCAGCAGTTTGGGGGCTGAGAATGAGCAGTTCTTC. It translates to CASSLGAENEQFF.

There are a few counts of this clonotype. CDR3 sequence: CASSLGDYNEQFF. DNA for the CDR3: TGTGCCAGCAGCTTAGGGGACTACAATGAGCAGTTCTTC. The rearrangement joins TRBV11-3 to TRBJ2-1; D gene unclear. Trimming removed 1 base at V and 3 bases at J, with 4 bases between. Germline V gene lookup returns CDR1 SGHNT and CDR2 YENEEA. This CDR3 has 13 residues.

This clonotype was detected a few times. The V and J genes are TRBV20-1 and TRBJ1-1; D not resolved. The germline V gene encodes CDR1 DFQATT and CDR2 SNEGSKA (reference sequence). V was cut by 6 bases and J by 5 bases, with 10 bases left in between. This CDR3 has 11 residues. The DNA for the CDR3 is TGCAGTGCCCGAAGCGTGACTGAAGCTTTCTTT. This sequence encodes CSARSVTEAFF.

The chain employs TRBV27 and TRBJ2-3, with 10 positions matching TRBD2. Trimming removed 5 bases from V and 3 bases from J; junction bases left unmatched: 8. Germline V gene sequence: CDR1 MNHEY, CDR2 SMNVEV (reference sequence). This CDR3 region has 16 residues. In DNA, the CDR3 is TGTGCCAGCAGTATCTCAGCGGGAGGGCCGACAGATACGCAGTATTTT. Protein: CASSISAGGPTDTQYF.

V gene TRBV12-3 or TRBV12-4 combines with J gene TRBJ2-2; 10 bases match TRBD1. After removal of 4 bases from V and 5 bases from J, the junction contained 4 bases not matched to a gene. The CDR3 sequence is 15 residues long. CDR3 coding DNA: TGTGCCAGCAGTTGGACAGGGGGATTTACCGGGGAGCTGTTTTTT. Translating gives CASSWTGGFTGELFF.

This clonotype was counted at least ten times. The CDR3 coding sequence is TGTGCCAGTAGTATCTTGCCGGGGGGTTCCTACGAGCAGTACTTC. Amino acid sequence: CASSILPGGSYEQYF. This chain uses TRBV19 with TRBJ2-7, with 7 nucleotides matching TRBD2. Per the germline V gene, CDR1 is LNHDA and CDR2 is SQIVND (reference sequence). This CDR3 is 15 amino acids long. The V gene end was trimmed by 3 bases and the J gene end by 1 base; junction bases not matched to a gene: 6.

J is TRBJ2-7 and V is TRBV6-2 or TRBV6-3; 8 positions match TRBD1. Germline CDR1 and CDR2: MNHEY and SVGEGT. The V segment lost 0 bases and the J segment 6 bases; nucleotides outside the gene matches: 4. The CDR3 is made up of 14 amino acids. The DNA for the CDR3 is TGTGCCAGCAGTTACTCCGGGACAGGTTTCGAGCAGTACTTC. Its protein product is CASSYSGTGFEQYF.

This clonotype has ten or more counts. The chain employs TRBV7-9 and TRBJ2-1; D gene ambiguous. Trimming took off 0 bases at V and 4 bases at J, with 13 bases between the two ends. The CDR3 has 16 residues. Germline V gene lookup returns CDR1 SEHNR and CDR2 FQNEAQ (reference sequence). The CDR3 loop is CASSLAPPVPYNEQFF. As DNA, the CDR3 is TGTGCCAGCAGCTTAGCGCCCCCCGTACCTTACAATGAGCAGTTCTTC.

This clonotype was observed a handful of times. The chain combines TRBV11-2 with TRBJ2-4; D may be TRBD1 or TRBD2 (5 bases each). This CDR3 has 14 amino acids. From germline, CDR1 is SGHAT and CDR2 FQNNGV. The germline V and J ends were trimmed by 2 bases and 4 bases, with 9 bases remaining between them. This CDR3 reads CASSLWDGKNIQYF. The DNA of the CDR3 is TGTGCCAGCAGCTTATGGGACGGGAAAAACATTCAGTACTTC.

This clonotype came up many times. The chain employs TRBV5-1 and TRBJ2-3; 11 positions agree with TRBD2. The CDR3 is 16 amino acids. The V and J ends lost 4 bases and 1 base, in that order; junction bases with no gene match: 5. Germline loops: CDR1 SGHRS, CDR2 YFSETQ. The CDR3 here is CASSESTSGGTDTQYF. For the CDR3, the DNA is TGCGCCAGCAGCGAATCGACTAGCGGGGGCACAGATACGCAGTATTTT.

There are many counts of this clonotype. CDR3 in amino acids: CSARVPTENGYTF. The CDR3 DNA reads TGCAGTGCTAGAGTCCCGACAGAGAATGGCTACACCTTC. This sequence joins TRBV20-1 and TRBJ1-2; TRBD1 might be the D (5 bases). The V end lost 1 base, the J end lost 6 bases, and 12 bases lay between the germline ends. Per the germline V gene, CDR1 is DFQATT and CDR2 is SNEGSKA (reference sequence). The CDR3 consists of 13 residues.